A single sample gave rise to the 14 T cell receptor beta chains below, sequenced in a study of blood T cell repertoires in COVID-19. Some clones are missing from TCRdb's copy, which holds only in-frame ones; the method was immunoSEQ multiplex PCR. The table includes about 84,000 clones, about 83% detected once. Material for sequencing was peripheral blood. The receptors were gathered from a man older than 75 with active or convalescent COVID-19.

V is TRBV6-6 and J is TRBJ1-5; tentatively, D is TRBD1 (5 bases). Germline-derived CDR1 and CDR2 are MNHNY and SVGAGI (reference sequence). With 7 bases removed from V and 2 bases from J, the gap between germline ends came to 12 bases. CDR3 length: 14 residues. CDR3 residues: CASMQGDGNQPQHF. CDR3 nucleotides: TGTGCCAGCATGCAGGGCGATGGCAATCAGCCCCAGCATTTT.

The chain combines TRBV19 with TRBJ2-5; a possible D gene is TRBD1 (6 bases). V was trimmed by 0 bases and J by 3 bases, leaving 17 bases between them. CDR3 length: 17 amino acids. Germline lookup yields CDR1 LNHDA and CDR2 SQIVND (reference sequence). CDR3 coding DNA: TGTGCCAGTAGTATAGATCTAGGGCAGGGGATAGAAGAGACCCAGTACTTC. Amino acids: CASSIDLGQGIEETQYF.

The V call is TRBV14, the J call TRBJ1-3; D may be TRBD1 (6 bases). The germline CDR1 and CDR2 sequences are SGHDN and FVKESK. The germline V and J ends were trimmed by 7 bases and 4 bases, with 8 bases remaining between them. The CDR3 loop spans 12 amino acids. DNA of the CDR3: TGTGCCAGCAAGGGGGTCGGAAACACCATATATTTT. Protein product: CASKGVGNTIYF.

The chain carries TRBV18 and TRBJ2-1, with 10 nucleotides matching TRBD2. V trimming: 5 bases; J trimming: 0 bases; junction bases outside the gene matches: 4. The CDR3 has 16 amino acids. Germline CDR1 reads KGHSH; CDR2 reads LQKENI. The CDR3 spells CASSNLAGGSYNEQFF. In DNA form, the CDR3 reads TGTGCCAGCTCAAACTTAGCGGGAGGCTCCTACAATGAGCAGTTCTTC. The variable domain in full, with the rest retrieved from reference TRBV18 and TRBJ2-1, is NAGVMQNPRHLVRRRGQEARLRCSPMKGHSHVYWYRQLPEEGLKFMVYLQKENIIDESGMPKERFSAEFPKEGPSILRIQQVVRGDSAAYFCASSNLAGGSYNEQFFGPGTRLTVL.

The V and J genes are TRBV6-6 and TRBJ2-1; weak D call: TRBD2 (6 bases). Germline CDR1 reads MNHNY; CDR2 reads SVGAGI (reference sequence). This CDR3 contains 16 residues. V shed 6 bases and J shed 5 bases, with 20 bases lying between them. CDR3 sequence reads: CASRAGTESVNNEQFF. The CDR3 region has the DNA TGTGCCAGCAGGGCGGGGACGGAGTCGGTTAACAATGAGCAGTTCTTC.

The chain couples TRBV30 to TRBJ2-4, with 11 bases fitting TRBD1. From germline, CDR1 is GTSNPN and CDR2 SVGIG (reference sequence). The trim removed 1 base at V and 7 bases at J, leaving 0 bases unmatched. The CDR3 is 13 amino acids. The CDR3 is CAWSGDRGNIQYF. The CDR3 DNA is TGTGCCTGGAGTGGGGACAGGGGGAACATTCAGTACTTC.

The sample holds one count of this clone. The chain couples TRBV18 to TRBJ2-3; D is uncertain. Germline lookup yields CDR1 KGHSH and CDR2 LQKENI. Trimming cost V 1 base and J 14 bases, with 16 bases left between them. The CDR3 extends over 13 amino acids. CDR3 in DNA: TGTGCCAGCTCACCACTGATTTTGGCAGGATTGTATTTT. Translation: CASSPLILAGLYF.

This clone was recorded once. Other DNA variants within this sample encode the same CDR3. CDR3 sequence reads: CASSGTGGNQPQHF. For the CDR3, the DNA is TGTGCCAGCAGTGGGACAGGGGGCAATCAGCCCCAGCATTTT. The rearrangement links TRBV2 to TRBJ1-5; 9 bases map to TRBD1. Germline CDR1 SNHLY, CDR2 FYNNEI. The CDR3 totals 14 residues. Trimming cost V 4 bases and J 2 bases; bases outside gene matches: 0.

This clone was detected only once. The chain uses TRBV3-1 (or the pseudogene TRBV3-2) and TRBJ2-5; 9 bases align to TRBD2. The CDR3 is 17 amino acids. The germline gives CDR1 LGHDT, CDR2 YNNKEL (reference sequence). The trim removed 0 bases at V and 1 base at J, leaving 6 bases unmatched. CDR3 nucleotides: TGTGCCAGCAGCCAAGATAGCCTAGCGGGGTTCCAAGAGACCCAGTACTTC. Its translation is CASSQDSLAGFQETQYF.

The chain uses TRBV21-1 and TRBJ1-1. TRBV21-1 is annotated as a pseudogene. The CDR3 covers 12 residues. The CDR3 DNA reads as TGTGCCAGCAGGCTTATGAGCACTGAAGCTTTCTTT. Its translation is CASRLMSTEAFF.

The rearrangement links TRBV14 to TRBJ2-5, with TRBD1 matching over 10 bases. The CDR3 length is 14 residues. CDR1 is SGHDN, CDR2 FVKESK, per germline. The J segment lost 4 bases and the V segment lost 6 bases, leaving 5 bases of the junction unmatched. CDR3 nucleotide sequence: TGTGCCAGCAGTTCGACAGGGGGCGGAGAGACCCAGTACTTC. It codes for CASSSTGGGETQYF. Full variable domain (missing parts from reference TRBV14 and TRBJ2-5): EAGVTQFPSHSVIEKGQTVTLRCDPISGHDNLYWYRRVMGKEIKFLLHFVKESKQDESGMPNNRFLAERTGGTYSTLKVQPAELEDSGVYFCASSSTGGGETQYFGPGTRLLVL.

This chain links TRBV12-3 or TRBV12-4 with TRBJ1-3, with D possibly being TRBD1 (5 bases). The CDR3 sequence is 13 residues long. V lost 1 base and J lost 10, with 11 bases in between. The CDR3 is CASSLGADKTIYF. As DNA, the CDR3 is TGTGCCAGCAGTTTAGGTGCGGACAAGACCATATATTTT.

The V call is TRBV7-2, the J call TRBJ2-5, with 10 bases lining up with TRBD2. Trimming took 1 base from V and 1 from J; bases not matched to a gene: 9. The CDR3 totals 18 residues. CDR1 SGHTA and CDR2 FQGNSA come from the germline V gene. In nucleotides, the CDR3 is TGTGCCAGCAGCTTAGGTTATATAGCGGGGGGACTCCAAGAGACCCAGTACTTC. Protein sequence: CASSLGYIAGGLQETQYF. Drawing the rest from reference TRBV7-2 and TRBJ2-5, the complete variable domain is GAGVSQSPSNKVTEKGKDVELRCDPISGHTALYWYRQSLGQGLEFLIYFQGNSAPDKSGLPSDRFSAERTGGSVSTLTIQRTQQEDSAVYLCASSLGYIAGGLQETQYFGPGTRLLVL.

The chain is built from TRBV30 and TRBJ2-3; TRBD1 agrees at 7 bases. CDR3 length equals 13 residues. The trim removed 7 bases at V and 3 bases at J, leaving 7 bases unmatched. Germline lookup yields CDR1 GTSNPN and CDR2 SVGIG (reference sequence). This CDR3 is CASDRVITDTQYF. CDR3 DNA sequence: TGTGCCTCAGACAGGGTTATAACAGATACGCAGTATTTT.